The 4 T cell receptor beta chains listed next were all sequenced from one sample in a study of control samples from healthy donors and cancer patients. Produced via immunoSEQ multiplex PCR; TCRdb's table is partial and in-frame only. The repertoire has 120,000 or so clones, around 87% of them found once; the top ten carry around 3.5%. Input material: PBMCs. Receptors originate from a woman aged 60-75 years with lung cancer.

The V gene is TRBV9, the J gene TRBJ1-6; D is ambiguous. The CDR3 is made up of 16 amino acids. V lost 2 bases to trimming and J lost 4 bases, with 13 bases between them. Germline lookup yields CDR1 SGDLS and CDR2 YYNGEE. CDR3 bases: TGTGCCAGCAGCGTGAACAGCGACGCTTATAATTCACCCCTCCACTTT. Translated: CASSVNSDAYNSPLHF.

The chain employs TRBV11-2 and TRBJ2-7, with D perhaps assigned TRBD1 or TRBD2 (5 bases each). Trimming left V 4 bases short and J 3 bases short, with 10 bases between. Germline CDR1 and CDR2: SGHAT and FQNNGV. This CDR3 has 13 amino acids. CDR3 coding DNA: TGTGCCAGCAGCTCCCGGGACGACTACGAGCAGTACTTC. It encodes CASSSRDDYEQYF. The whole variable domain, remainder taken from reference TRBV11-2 and TRBJ2-7, is EAGVAQSPRYKIIEKRQSVAFWCNPISGHATLYWYQQILGQGPKLLIQFQNNGVVDDSQLPKDRFSAERLKGVDSTLKIQPAKLEDSAVYLCASSSRDDYEQYFGPGTRLTVT.

The rearrangement joins TRBV7-8 to TRBJ1-5; D possibly corresponds to TRBD1 (5 bases). V shed 5 bases and J shed 6 bases, with 11 bases lying between them. Looked up from germline, CDR1 is SGHVS and CDR2 is FQNEAQ. The CDR3 has 13 amino acids. CDR3 sequence reads: CASSPRGGQPQHF. The CDR3 DNA reads as TGTGCCAGCAGCCCTCGTGGGGGTCAGCCCCAGCATTTT. Full variable domain (outside the CDR3, taken from reference TRBV7-8 and TRBJ1-5): GAGVSQSPRYKVAKRGQDVALRCDPISGHVSLFWYQQALGQGPEFLTYFQNEAQLDKSGLPSDRFFAERPEGSVSTLKIQRTQQEDSAVYLCASSPRGGQPQHFGDGTRLSIL.

The chain is built from TRBV10-3 and TRBJ1-1, with 9 nucleotides matching TRBD1. Trimming took 3 bases from V and 1 from J; bases not matched to a gene: 3. CDR3 length: 15 residues. The germline V gene has CDR1 ENHRY and CDR2 SYGVKD. The CDR3 spells CAISDTTGGNTEAFF. The CDR3, as DNA: TGTGCCATCAGTGATACGACAGGGGGGAACACTGAAGCTTTCTTT.